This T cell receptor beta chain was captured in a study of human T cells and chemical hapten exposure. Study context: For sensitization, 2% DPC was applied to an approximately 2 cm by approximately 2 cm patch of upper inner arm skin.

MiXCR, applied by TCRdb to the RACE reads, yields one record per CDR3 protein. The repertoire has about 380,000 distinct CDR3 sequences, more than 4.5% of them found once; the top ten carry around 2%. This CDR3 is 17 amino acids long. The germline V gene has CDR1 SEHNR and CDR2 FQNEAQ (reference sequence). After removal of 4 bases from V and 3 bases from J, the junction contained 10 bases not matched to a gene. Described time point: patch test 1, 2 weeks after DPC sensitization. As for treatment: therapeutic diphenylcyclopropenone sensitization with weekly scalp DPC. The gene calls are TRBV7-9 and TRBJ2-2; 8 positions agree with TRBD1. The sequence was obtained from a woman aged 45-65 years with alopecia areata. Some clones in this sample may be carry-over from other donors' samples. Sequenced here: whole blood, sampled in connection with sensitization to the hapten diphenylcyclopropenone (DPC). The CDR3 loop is CASSSLRRTGHTGELFF. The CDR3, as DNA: TGTGCCAGCAGCTCCCTTAGGAGGACAGGGCACACCGGGGAGCTGTTTTTT.